The 29 T cell receptor beta chains below were found in one sample sequenced in a study of shared clonotypes between healthy human individuals. Profiled with immunoSEQ multiplex PCR; TCRdb holds only in-frame clones, not every one. Seen here are more than 2,000,000 clones, over 85% observed once, and the top ten hold 0.35% to 0.5%. What was sequenced was naive CD4+ T cells from PBMCs. Stated subset: CD45RA+ positively selected. These receptors all stem from a young man in good health. Some clones in this sample may be carry-over from other donors' samples.

The CDR3, as DNA: TGTGCCAGCTCACCCCTGGGGCGGACATTACCCTACGAGCAGTACTTC. Its translation is CASSPLGRTLPYEQYF. This chain connects TRBV18 to TRBJ2-7; D is perhaps TRBD1 (5 bases). Germline CDR1 KGHSH, CDR2 LQKENI. Trimming removed 3 bases at V and 2 bases at J, with 17 bases between. The CDR3 covers 16 residues.

The rearrangement links TRBV29-1 to TRBJ1-1; D gene ambiguous. Deletions cut 7 bases from V and 0 bases from J, with 9 bases between. CDR1 is SQVTM, CDR2 ANQGSEA, per germline. The CDR3 consists of 12 residues. The CDR3 DNA is TGCAGCGCCGAAGGGATGAACACTGAAGCTTTCTTT. It is translated as CSAEGMNTEAFF.

A note on this clone: Other DNA sequences in this specimen translate into the identical CDR3. V is TRBV6-1 and J is TRBJ1-1; D is possibly TRBD1 (5 bases). The germline V gene has CDR1 MNHNS and CDR2 SASEGT. This CDR3 has 14 residues. Trimming removed 0 bases from V and 8 bases from J, with 13 bases in between. The CDR3 spells CASSEALGGTEAFF. The CDR3 DNA sequence: TGTGCCAGCAGTGAAGCCCTGGGGGGTACCGAAGCTTTCTTT.

This clone was seen a few times. V and J are TRBV10-1 and TRBJ1-5, with D tentatively TRBD1 (5 bases). Trimming shortened V by 7 bases and J by 4 bases, and 11 bases separated the two germline ends. Germline V CDR1 and CDR2: WNHNN, SYGVQD (reference sequence). The CDR3 extends over 13 amino acids. This chain's CDR3 is CASNGRANQPQHF. CDR3 in DNA: TGCGCCAGCAATGGCAGGGCAAATCAGCCCCAGCATTTT.

J is TRBJ2-2 and V is TRBV7-9; D call uncertain. CDR3 size: 15 residues. The germline gives CDR1 SEHNR, CDR2 FQNEAQ (reference sequence). The germline V and J ends were trimmed by 4 bases and 5 bases, with 14 bases remaining between them. CDR3 DNA: TGTGCCAGCAGCTCCCGCCTGCCCAAAACCGGGGAGCTGTTTTTT. The encoded protein is CASSSRLPKTGELFF.

The rearrangement links TRBV11-3 to TRBJ2-4, with D possibly called TRBD1 or TRBD2 (5 bases each). The CDR3 extends over 14 amino acids. Germline V lookup: CDR1 SGHNT, CDR2 YENEEA. Trimming took off 1 base at V and 5 bases at J, with 9 bases between the two ends. CDR3 in amino acids: CASSLGDGQNIQYF. CDR3 sequence (DNA): TGTGCCAGCAGCTTAGGGGACGGCCAAAACATTCAGTACTTC.

This chain connects TRBV7-2 to TRBJ2-7, with 11 bases aligning to TRBD1. The CDR3 covers 14 residues. The V and J ends lost 5 bases and 4 bases, in that order; junction bases with no gene match: 4. Germline V lookup: CDR1 SGHTA, CDR2 FQGNSA. CDR3 nucleotide sequence: TGTGCCAGCAGCACAGGGACAGGGGGTTACGAGCAGTACTTC. As protein: CASSTGTGGYEQYF.

V gene TRBV2 combines with J gene TRBJ1-2, with 8 bases fitting TRBD1. This CDR3 has 14 amino acids. Germline V gene lookup returns CDR1 SNHLY and CDR2 FYNNEI. Trimming removed 1 base from V and 2 bases from J; junction bases left unmatched: 0. CDR3 region: CASSEGTGNYGYTF. Written as DNA, the CDR3 is TGTGCCAGCAGTGAAGGGACAGGGAACTATGGCTACACCTTC.

This sequence joins TRBV4-2 and TRBJ1-1, with 8 nucleotides matching TRBD1. V lost 2 bases to trimming and J lost 3 bases; unmatched junction nucleotides: 5. The length of the CDR3 is 15 residues. Germline V lookup: CDR1 LGHNA, CDR2 YNFKEQ. In DNA, the CDR3 is TGTGCCAGCAGCCAAACCGGGACAGGCGACACTGAAGCTTTCTTT. Translated, it gives CASSQTGTGDTEAFF.

The CDR3 DNA is TGTGCCAGCAGCTCGGGCTCCGGTACGGGTACGCAGTATTTT. Translation: CASSSGSGTGTQYF. This sequence joins TRBV7-2 and TRBJ2-3; D is unresolved. The CDR3 extends over 14 amino acids. V lost 4 bases to trimming and J lost 8 bases, with 16 bases between them. CDR1 is SGHTA and CDR2 is FQGNSA in the germline V gene.

The CDR3 loop reads CASSQTGLGRNTEAFF. CDR3 sequence (DNA): TGTGCCAGCAGCCAGACAGGGCTCGGACGGAACACTGAAGCTTTCTTT. This chain joins TRBV7-2 and TRBJ1-1; 7 nucleotides match TRBD1. V trimming: 5 bases; J trimming: 1 base; junction bases outside the gene matches: 10. The germline CDR1 and CDR2 sequences are SGHTA and FQGNSA. There are 16 residues in the CDR3.

CDR3 loop: CASRHEGFTEAFF. CDR3 DNA: TGTGCCAGCAGGCACGAGGGTTTCACTGAAGCTTTCTTT. The rearrangement uses TRBV6-1 and TRBJ1-1; D is ambiguous. The V end was cut by 6 bases, the J end by 4 bases, with 12 bases between. This CDR3 spans 13 amino acids. CDR1 is MNHNS and CDR2 is SASEGT in the germline V gene.

The chain couples TRBV28 to TRBJ1-1; D gene ambiguous. The CDR3 consists of 11 residues. The germline gives CDR1 MDHEN, CDR2 SYDVKM. V lost 6 bases, J lost 6 bases, and 8 bases lay in between. The CDR3 coding sequence is TGTGCCAGCAGCACGCTCCCTGAAGCTTTCTTT. Residues: CASSTLPEAFF.

V is TRBV9 and J is TRBJ2-5; D perhaps matches TRBD1 (6 bases). Trimming shortened V by 3 bases and J by 5 bases, and 23 bases separated the two germline ends. From germline, CDR1 is SGDLS and CDR2 YYNGEE. The CDR3 spans 17 residues. Here the CDR3 reads CASSAPPPDRRFETQYF. The CDR3 nucleotides are TGTGCCAGCAGCGCGCCCCCACCTGACAGGCGGTTCGAGACCCAGTACTTC.

This clone was recorded once. The chain joins TRBV30 to TRBJ2-1; D is possibly TRBD2 (5 bases). Germline V gene data show CDR1 as GTSNPN and CDR2 as SVGIG (reference sequence). V was clipped by 0 bases and J by 8 bases, with 14 bases between them. The CDR3 runs to 14 residues. This chain's CDR3 is CAWSVPPVRDEQFF. The CDR3 DNA reads as TGTGCCTGGAGTGTACCGCCAGTGAGGGATGAGCAGTTCTTC.

The chain links TRBV7-9 to TRBJ2-5; TRBD2 matches 8 bases. Germline V gives CDR1 SEHNR, CDR2 FQNEAQ (reference sequence). After removal of 5 bases from V and 2 bases from J, the junction contained 16 bases not matched to a gene. The CDR3 loop spans 18 amino acids. CDR3 nucleotides: TGTGCCAGCAGCCTCTCTCGAGATAGGGCGGGAGGACAAGAGACCCAGTACTTC. Amino acids: CASSLSRDRAGGQETQYF.

The sample holds a few counts of this clone. This chain connects TRBV19 to TRBJ1-1; no reliable D call. The CDR3 has 12 residues. Germline CDR1 is LNHDA and CDR2 is SQIVND (reference sequence). The germline V and J ends were trimmed by 8 bases and 3 bases, with 10 bases remaining between them. The CDR3, as DNA: TGTGCCAGTTCACGGGAAGACACTGAAGCTTTCTTT. Amino acid sequence: CASSREDTEAFF.

In its sample, this clone was seen once. The CDR3 reads CASSPERGRPQHF. CDR3 DNA sequence: TGTGCCAGCAGTCCAGAAAGGGGGAGGCCCCAGCATTTT. The chain combines TRBV28 with TRBJ1-5; D possibly corresponds to TRBD1 (6 bases). There are 13 residues in the CDR3. V lost 5 bases to trimming and J lost 9 bases, with 14 bases between them. Germline V gene sequence: CDR1 MDHEN, CDR2 SYDVKM.

V gene TRBV6-1 combines with J gene TRBJ2-5; no clear D. The CDR3 extends over 14 amino acids. CDR1 is MNHNS, CDR2 SASEGT, per germline. V lost 4 bases, J lost 0 bases, and 9 bases lay in between. CDR3 protein: CASSGSLYQETQYF. The DNA of the CDR3 is TGTGCCAGCAGTGGAAGCCTGTACCAAGAGACCCAGTACTTC.

For the CDR3, the DNA is TGTGCCATCAGTAGGGGGCCCAATCAGCCCCAGCATTTT. This sequence encodes CAISRGPNQPQHF. The rearrangement links TRBV10-3 to TRBJ1-5; 7 bases match TRBD1. V dropped 5 bases and J dropped 3; count of bases not matched to a gene: 1. There are 13 residues in the CDR3. Per germline, CDR1 ENHRY and CDR2 SYGVKD.

The V call is TRBV25-1, the J call TRBJ2-1; D remains ambiguous. Per germline, CDR1 MGHDK and CDR2 SYGVNS. CDR3 length equals 14 residues. V lost 2 bases and J 4 bases, leaving 9 bases between the germline ends. CDR3: CASSESREYNEQFF. CDR3 nucleotides: TGTGCCAGCAGTGAAAGCAGAGAATACAATGAGCAGTTCTTC. Variable domain in full (rest from reference TRBV25-1 and TRBJ2-1): EADIYQTPRYLVIGTGKKITLECSQTMGHDKMYWYQQDPGMELHLIHYSYGVNSTEKGDLSSESTVSRIRTEHFPLTLESARPSHTSQYLCASSESREYNEQFFGPGTRLTVL.

The V gene is TRBV7-3, the J gene TRBJ1-3; the match to TRBD1 covers 7 bases. Germline trimming cut 5 bases from V and 8 bases from J; bases unmatched to any gene: 6. The CDR3 extends over 13 amino acids. Germline V CDR1 and CDR2: SGHTA, FQGTGA. Here the CDR3 reads CASSPTGSDTIYF. DNA for the CDR3: TGTGCCAGCAGCCCGACAGGGTCGGACACCATATATTTT.

The genes are TRBV2 and TRBJ2-5, with 11 bases fitting TRBD2. With V trimmed by 7 bases and J by 1 base, 11 bases remained unmatched. Germline V gene data show CDR1 as SNHLY and CDR2 as FYNNEI. The CDR3 has 17 amino acids. The CDR3 sequence is CASKRLAGRSPQETQYF. The CDR3 coding sequence is TGTGCCAGCAAGAGACTAGCGGGAAGGTCGCCCCAAGAGACCCAGTACTTC.

The V and J genes are TRBV6-1 and TRBJ2-7; D perhaps matches TRBD2 (6 bases). The CDR3 loop spans 15 amino acids. Germline V gene sequence: CDR1 MNHNS, CDR2 SASEGT. Between the trimmed V and J ends, which lost 1 base and 1 base, there was a span of 11 bases. CDR3 nucleotides: TGTGCCAGCAGTGAAGAAGGCGGGGCTTCCTACGAGCAGTACTTC. Translating it yields CASSEEGGASYEQYF.

The chain is built from TRBV28 and TRBJ1-2, with unresolved D. Germline V gene sequence: CDR1 MDHEN, CDR2 SYDVKM. This CDR3 has 15 amino acids. V shed 2 bases and J shed 4 bases, with 14 bases lying between them. The CDR3 region has the DNA TGTGCCAGCAGTTTAAGCGGCGGGAGCGGCTATGGCTACACCTTC. This translates into CASSLSGGSGYGYTF.

This rearrangement joins TRBV5-6 to TRBJ1-4; D is perhaps TRBD1 (5 bases). Germline assignment: CDR1 SGHDT and CDR2 YYEEEE. This CDR3 contains 14 residues. The V end lost 4 bases, the J end lost 3 bases, and 10 bases lay between the germline ends. The CDR3 loop reads CASSIRDANEKLFF. CDR3 nucleotides: TGTGCCAGCAGCATCCGGGACGCTAATGAAAAACTGTTTTTT.

This clone was counted a few times. The CDR3 nucleotides read TGTGCCAGCAGCGTAGCGGCAGGGACGATGGGCTATGGCTACACCTTC. Amino acids: CASSVAAGTMGYGYTF. V usage is TRBV9 and J usage is TRBJ1-2; tentative D call: TRBD1 (5 bases). CDR1 and CDR2 (germline): SGDLS, YYNGEE. V lost 0 bases to trimming and J lost 4 bases, with 16 bases between them. The CDR3 extends over 16 amino acids.

The chain links TRBV6-1 to TRBJ2-5; D is possibly TRBD1 (6 bases). The CDR3 is 14 residues long. From germline, CDR1 is MNHNS and CDR2 SASEGT. V lost 5 bases and J lost 3, with 13 bases in between. The CDR3 nucleotides are TGTGCCAGCAGTAGAAGGACAGCGGAAGAGACCCAGTACTTC. Protein: CASSRRTAEETQYF.

This chain joins TRBV7-9 and TRBJ1-1, with a tentative D call TRBD1 (5 bases). Germline V gives CDR1 SEHNR, CDR2 FQNEAQ (reference sequence). Trimming removed 4 bases at V and 11 bases at J, with 14 bases between. CDR3 length: 12 amino acids. The DNA for the CDR3 is TGTGCCAGCAGCTCTACACGGGACTGGGCTTTCTTT. It yields the protein CASSSTRDWAFF.